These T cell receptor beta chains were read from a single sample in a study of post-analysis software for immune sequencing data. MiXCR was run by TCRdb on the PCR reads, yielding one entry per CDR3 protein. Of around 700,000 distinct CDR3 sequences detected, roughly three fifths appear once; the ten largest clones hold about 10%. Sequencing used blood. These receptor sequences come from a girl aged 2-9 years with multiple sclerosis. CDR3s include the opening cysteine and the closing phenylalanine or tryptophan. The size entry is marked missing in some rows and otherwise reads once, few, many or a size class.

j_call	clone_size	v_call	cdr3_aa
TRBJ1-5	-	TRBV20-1	CSARHGGNQPQHF
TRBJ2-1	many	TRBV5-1	CASSYSGGPNHEQFF
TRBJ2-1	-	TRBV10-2	CASVEYNEQFF
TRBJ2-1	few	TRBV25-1	CASSRTSVNEQFF
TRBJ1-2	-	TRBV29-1	CSAVGGDGYTF
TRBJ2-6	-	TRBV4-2	CASSQEASSGANVLTF
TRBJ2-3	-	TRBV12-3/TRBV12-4	CASSLSMGSRATQYF
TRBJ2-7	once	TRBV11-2	CASSRGPLYEQYF
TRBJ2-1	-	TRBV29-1	CSVGLRTSGSYNEQFF
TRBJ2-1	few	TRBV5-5	CASSLVGGRGYNEQFF
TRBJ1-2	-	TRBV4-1	CASSQVKDRGYGYTF
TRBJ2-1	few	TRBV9	CASSGSGLNEQFF
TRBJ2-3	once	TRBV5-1	CASSFGKEDTQYF
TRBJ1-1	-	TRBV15	CATSPQGGFQAEAFF
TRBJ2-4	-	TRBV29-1	CSVEARLAKNIQYF
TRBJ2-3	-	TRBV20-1	CSAARPRLAGGSTDTQYF
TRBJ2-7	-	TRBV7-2	CASSFQSGRPPYEQYF
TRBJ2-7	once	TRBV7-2	CASSPKGARSYEQYF
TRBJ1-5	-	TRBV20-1	CSASDSSGNQPQHF
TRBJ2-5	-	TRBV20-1	CSATTRDHQETQYF
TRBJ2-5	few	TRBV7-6	CASSDQQGEYQETQYF
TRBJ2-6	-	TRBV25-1	CASSELGRGRVLSSGANVRTF
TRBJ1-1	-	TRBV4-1	CASRRTVNTEAFF
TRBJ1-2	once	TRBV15	CATSPRTGGDYGYTF
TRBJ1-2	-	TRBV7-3	CASSLSRSDGYTF
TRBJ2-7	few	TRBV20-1	CSARQGAEQYF
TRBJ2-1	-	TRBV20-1	CSALDSESYNEQFF
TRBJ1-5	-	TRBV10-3	CAISEGQALNQPQHF
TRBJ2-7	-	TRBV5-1	CASSLQVLGGGTSSEQYF
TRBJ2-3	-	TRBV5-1	CASLGTRAVDTQYF
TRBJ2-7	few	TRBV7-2	CASSLAETLEQYF
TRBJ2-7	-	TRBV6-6	CASSYPGTGGSEQYF
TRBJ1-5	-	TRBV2	CASSEASWEQGLGQPQHF
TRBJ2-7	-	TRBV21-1	CASSKVTSKGPYEQYF
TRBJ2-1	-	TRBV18	CASSPITGTGNEQFF
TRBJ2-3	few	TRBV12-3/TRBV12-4	CASSLGGLAGDTQYF
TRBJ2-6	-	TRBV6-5	CASRPFQSSGANVLTF
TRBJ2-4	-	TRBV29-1	CSVLGQWQNIQYF
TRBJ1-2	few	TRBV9	CASSVDRANYGYTF
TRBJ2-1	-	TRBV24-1	CATSDSGTASYNEQFF
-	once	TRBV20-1	CSAAGDRGRSYEQYF
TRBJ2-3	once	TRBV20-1	CSVRGGNAGTQYF
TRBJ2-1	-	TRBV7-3	CASSSSGLAGYNEQFF
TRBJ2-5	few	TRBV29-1	CSAPGLRQETQYF